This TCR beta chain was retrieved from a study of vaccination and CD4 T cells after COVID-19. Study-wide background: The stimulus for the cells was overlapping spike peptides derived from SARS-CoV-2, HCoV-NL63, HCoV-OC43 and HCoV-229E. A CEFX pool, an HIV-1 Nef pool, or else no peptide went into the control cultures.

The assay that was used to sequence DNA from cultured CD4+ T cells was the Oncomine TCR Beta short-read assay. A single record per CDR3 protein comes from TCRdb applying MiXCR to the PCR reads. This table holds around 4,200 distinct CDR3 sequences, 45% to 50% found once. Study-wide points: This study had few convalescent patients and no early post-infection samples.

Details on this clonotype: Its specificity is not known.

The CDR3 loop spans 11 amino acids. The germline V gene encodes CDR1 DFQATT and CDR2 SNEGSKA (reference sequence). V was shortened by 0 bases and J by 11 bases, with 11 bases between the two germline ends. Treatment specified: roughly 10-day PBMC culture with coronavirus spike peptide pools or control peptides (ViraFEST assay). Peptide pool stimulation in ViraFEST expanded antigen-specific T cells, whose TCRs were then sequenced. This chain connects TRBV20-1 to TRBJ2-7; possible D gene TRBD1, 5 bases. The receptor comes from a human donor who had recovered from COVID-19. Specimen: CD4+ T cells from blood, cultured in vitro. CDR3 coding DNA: TGCAGTGCTAGAGATGGCACCAGGGAGTACTTC. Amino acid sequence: CSARDGTREYF.